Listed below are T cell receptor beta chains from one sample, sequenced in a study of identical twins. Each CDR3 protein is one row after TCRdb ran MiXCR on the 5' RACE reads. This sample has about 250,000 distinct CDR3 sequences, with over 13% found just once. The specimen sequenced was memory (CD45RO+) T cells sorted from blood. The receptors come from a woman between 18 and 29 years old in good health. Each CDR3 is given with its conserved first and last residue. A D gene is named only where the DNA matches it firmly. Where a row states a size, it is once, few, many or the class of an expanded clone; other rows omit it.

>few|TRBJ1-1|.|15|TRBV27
CASSSSFIMNTEAFF
TGTGCCAGCAGTTCCTCATTTATCATGAACACTGAAGCTTTCTTT
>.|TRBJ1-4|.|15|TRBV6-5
CASSYSWSGGEKLFF
TGTGCCAGCAGTTACTCCTGGTCGGGAGGTGAAAAACTGTTTTTT
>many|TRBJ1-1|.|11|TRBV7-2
CASSEGQRAFF
TGTGCCAGCAGCGAGGGGCAGAGAGCTTTCTTT
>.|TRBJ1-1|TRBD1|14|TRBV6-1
CASRAVDRVTEAFF
TGTGCCAGCAGGGCGGTTGACAGGGTCACTGAAGCTTTCTTT
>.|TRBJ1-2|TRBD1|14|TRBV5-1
CASSPRGQDSGYTF
TGCGCCAGCAGCCCCCGGGGACAGGACTCTGGCTACACCTTC
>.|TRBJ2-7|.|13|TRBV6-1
CASSGSFGWEQYF
TGTGCCAGCAGTGGGTCTTTTGGTTGGGAGCAGTACTTC
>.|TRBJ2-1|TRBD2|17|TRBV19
CASSISQLAGVGNEQFF
TGTGCCAGTAGTATTTCCCAACTAGCGGGAGTCGGCAATGAGCAGTTCTTC
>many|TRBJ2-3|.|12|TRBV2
CASRAYTDTQYF
TGTGCCAGCAGGGCCTACACAGATACGCAGTATTTT
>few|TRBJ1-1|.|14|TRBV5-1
CASSLQDMTTEAFF
TGCGCCAGCAGCCTCCAGGATATGACCACTGAAGCTTTCTTT
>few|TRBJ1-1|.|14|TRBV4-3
CASSQDSANTEAFF
TGCGCCAGCAGCCAAGATTCTGCGAACACTGAAGCTTTCTTT
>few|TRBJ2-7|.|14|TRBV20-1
CSARQGLLSYEQYF
TGCAGTGCTCGTCAAGGACTCTTGTCTTACGAGCAGTACTTC
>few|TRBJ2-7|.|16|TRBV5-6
CASSLSMGGLSDEQYF
TGTGCCAGCAGCTTGTCCATGGGGGGCCTCTCTGACGAGCAGTACTTC
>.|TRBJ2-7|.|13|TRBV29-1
CSVAGQGGHEQYF
TGCAGCGTTGCAGGGCAGGGGGGCCACGAGCAGTACTTC
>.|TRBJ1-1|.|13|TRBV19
CASSMGPNTEAFF
TGTGCCAGTAGCATGGGACCTAACACTGAAGCTTTCTTT
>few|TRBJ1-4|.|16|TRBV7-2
CASSLVGTLGNEKLFF
TGTGCCAGCAGCTTAGTTGGGACCCTAGGGAATGAAAAACTGTTTTTT
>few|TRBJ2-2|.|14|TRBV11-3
CASSDGGGPGELFF
TGTGCCAGCAGCGATGGAGGGGGCCCCGGGGAGCTGTTTTTT
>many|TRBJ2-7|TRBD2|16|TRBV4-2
CASSQSTSGLSYEQYF
TGTGCCAGCAGCCAGTCGACTAGCGGTCTTTCCTACGAGCAGTACTTC
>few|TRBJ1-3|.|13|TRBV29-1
CSVGRGAGNTIYF
TGCAGCGTCGGGAGGGGGGCTGGAAACACCATATATTTT
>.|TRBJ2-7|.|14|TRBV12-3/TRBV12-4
CASSTGDGWGEQYF
TGTGCCAGCTCCACCGGGGACGGCTGGGGCGAGCAGTACTTC
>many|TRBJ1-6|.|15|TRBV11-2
CASSLAPAFNSPLHF
TGTGCCAGCAGCTTAGCACCCGCGTTTAATTCACCCCTCCACTTT
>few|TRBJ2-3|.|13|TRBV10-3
CAIGGLETDTQYF
TGTGCCATCGGGGGGCTCGAGACAGATACGCAGTATTTT
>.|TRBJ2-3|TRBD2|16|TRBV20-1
CSARRTSGGMADTQYF
TGCAGTGCTAGACGGACTAGCGGGGGGATGGCAGATACGCAGTATTTT
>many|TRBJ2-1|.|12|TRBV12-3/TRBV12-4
CASSFRGNEQFF
TGTGCCAGCAGTTTCCGGGGGAATGAGCAGTTCTTC
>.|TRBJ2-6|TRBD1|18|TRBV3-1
CASSQETGLITGANVLTF
TGTGCCAGCAGCCAGGAGACAGGGTTAATAACCGGGGCCAACGTCCTGACTTTC
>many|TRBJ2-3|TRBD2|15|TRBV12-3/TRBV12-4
CASKLAGTSTDTQYF
TGTGCCAGCAAACTAGCGGGGACTAGCACAGATACGCAGTATTTT
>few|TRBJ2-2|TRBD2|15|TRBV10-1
CASSDPSGNTGELFF
TGCGCCAGCAGTGATCCTAGCGGGAACACCGGGGAGCTGTTTTTT
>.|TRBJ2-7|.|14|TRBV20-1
CSALGDAIVFEQYF
TGCAGTGCCCTGGGAGATGCCATAGTATTCGAGCAGTACTTC
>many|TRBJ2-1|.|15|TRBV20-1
CSARSWRAHLSEQFF
TGCAGTGCTAGGAGTTGGCGCGCCCACCTATCGGAGCAGTTCTTC
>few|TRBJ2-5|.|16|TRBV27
CASSTNGQIRGETQYF
TGTGCCAGCAGTACAAACGGACAGATTCGAGGGGAGACCCAGTACTTC
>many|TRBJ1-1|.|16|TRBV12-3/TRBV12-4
CASSPRPLRPNTEAFF
TGTGCCAGCAGCCCCCGGCCCCTTAGGCCGAACACTGAAGCTTTCTTT
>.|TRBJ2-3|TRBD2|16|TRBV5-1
CASSAWTSGGSDTQYF
TGCGCCAGCAGCGCTTGGACTAGCGGGGGGTCTGATACGCAGTATTTT
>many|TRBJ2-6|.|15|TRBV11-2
CASSRSGAGANVLTF
TGTGCCAGCAGCCGCTCAGGAGCTGGGGCCAACGTCCTGACTTTC
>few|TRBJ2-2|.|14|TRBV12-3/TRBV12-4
CASSRNRATGELFF
TGTGCCAGCAGCCGAAACAGGGCGACCGGGGAGCTGTTTTTT